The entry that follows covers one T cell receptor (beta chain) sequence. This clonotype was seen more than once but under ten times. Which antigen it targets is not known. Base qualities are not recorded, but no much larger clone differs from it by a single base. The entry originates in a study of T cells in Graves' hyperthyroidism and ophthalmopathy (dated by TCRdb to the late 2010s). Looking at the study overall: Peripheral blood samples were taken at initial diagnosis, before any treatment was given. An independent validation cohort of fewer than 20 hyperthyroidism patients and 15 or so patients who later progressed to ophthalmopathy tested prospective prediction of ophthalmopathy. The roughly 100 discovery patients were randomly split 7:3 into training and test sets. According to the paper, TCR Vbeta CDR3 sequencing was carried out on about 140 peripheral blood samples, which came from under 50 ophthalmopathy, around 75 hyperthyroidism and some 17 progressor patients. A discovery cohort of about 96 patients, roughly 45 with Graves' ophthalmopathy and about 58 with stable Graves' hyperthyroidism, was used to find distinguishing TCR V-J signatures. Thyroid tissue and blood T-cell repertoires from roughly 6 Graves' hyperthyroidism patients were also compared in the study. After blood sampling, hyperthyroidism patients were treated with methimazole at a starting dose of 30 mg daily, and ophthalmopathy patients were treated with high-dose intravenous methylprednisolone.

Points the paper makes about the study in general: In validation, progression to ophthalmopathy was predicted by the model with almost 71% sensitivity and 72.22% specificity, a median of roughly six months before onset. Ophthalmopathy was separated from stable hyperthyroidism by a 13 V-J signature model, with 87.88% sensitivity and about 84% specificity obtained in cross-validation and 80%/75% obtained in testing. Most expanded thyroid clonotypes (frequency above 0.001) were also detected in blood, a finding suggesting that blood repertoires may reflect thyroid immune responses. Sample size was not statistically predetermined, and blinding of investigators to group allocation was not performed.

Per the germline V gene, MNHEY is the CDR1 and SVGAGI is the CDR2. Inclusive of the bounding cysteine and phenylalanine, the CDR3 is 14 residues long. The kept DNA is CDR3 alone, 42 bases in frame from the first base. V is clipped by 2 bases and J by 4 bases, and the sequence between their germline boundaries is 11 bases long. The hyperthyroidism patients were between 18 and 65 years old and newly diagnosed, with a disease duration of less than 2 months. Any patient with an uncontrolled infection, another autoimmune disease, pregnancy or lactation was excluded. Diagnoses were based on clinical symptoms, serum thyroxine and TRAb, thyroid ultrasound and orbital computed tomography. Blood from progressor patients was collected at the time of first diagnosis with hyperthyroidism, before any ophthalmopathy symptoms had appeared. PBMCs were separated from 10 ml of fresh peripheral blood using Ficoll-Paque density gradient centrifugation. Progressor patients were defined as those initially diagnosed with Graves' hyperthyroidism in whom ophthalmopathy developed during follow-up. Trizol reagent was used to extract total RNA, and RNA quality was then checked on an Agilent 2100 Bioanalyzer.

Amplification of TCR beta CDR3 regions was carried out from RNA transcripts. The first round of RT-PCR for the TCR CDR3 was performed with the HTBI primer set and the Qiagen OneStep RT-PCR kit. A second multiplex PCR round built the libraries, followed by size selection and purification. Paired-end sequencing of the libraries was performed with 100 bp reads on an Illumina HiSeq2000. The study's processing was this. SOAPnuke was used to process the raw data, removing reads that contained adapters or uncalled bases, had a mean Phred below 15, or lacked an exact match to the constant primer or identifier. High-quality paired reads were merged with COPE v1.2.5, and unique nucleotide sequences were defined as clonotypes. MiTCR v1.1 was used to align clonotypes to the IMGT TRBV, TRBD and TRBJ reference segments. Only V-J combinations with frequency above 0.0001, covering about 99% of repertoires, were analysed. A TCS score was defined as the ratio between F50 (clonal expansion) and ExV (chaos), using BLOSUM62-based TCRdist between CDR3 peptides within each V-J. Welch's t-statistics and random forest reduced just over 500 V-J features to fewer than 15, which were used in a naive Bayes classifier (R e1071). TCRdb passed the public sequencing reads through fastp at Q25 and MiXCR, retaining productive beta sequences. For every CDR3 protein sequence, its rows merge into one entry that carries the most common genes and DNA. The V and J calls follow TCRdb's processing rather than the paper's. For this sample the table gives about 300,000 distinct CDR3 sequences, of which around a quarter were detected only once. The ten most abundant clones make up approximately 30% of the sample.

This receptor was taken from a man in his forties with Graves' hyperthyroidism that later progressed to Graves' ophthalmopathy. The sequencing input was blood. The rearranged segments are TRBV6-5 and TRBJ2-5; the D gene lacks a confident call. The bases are TGTGCCAGCAGTTACGTCTCGGTGGGAGAGACCCAGTACTTC. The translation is CASSYVSVGETQYF.